This TCR beta chain was recorded in a study of Ad26.COV2.S vaccination and SARS-CoV-2 variants. Study context: Participants got Ad26.COV2.S intramuscularly, once or twice 56 days apart.

General study results and limits: Among vaccine recipients, spike-specific TCR breadth exceeded that of placebo recipients.

Sequenced by immunoSEQ multiplex PCR; TCRdb stores in-frame clones only, minus some. The sample has 200,000 to 300,000 clones, 87% seen once. Treatment indicated: 15 to 20 received Ad26.COV2.S at low or high dose, single or two shots; 5 received placebo; per-sample allocation not given. The investigators took samples on day 63 after the first vaccine or placebo injection. About this clone: Its matching antigen is unknown.

V lost 5 bases to trimming and J lost 4 bases; unmatched junction nucleotides: 10. The CDR3 is made up of 15 amino acids. Germline CDR1 is LNHDA and CDR2 is SQIVND (reference sequence). Sample: peripheral blood, taken in a trial of Ad26.COV2.S vaccine versus placebo. The sequence derives from a person aged 18-60 years who received the Ad26.COV2.S COVID-19 vaccine or a placebo. The chain combines TRBV19 with TRBJ1-1; 7 bases match TRBD1. CDR3 nucleotide sequence: TGTGCCAGTAGTTCGCCTAGGGGGCGCGGCACTGAAGCTTTCTTT. Translated, it gives CASSSPRGRGTEAFF.